The entry below describes one T cell receptor beta chain. Its specific antigen is unknown. Within one base of it there is no much larger clone, and no base qualities were kept. V gives up 10 bases and J gives up 1 base, and the segment between their germline ends measures 14 bases. Taken from the germline V gene (reference sequence), the CDR1 and CDR2 loops are LNHDA and SQIVND. The CDR3 holds 14 amino acids from the cysteine to the phenylalanine. Solely the CDR3 DNA is kept, with 42 bases framed from the first base. Stable Graves' hyperthyroidism was defined as the absence of progression to ophthalmopathy over 18 months of follow-up. Hyperthyroidism patients were aged 18 to 65 years and newly diagnosed, with disease duration of less than 2 months. Any patient with an uncontrolled infection, another autoimmune disease, pregnancy or lactation was excluded. Diagnoses were established on the basis of clinical symptoms, serum thyroxine and TRAb, thyroid ultrasound, and orbital computed tomography. PBMCs were isolated from around 10 ml of fresh peripheral blood by Ficoll-Paque density gradient centrifugation. Trizol reagent was used to extract total RNA, and RNA quality was then checked on an Agilent 2100 Bioanalyzer.

The TCR beta CDR3 regions were amplified from the RNA transcripts. A first-round RT-PCR of the TCR CDR3 used the HTBI primer set with the Qiagen OneStep RT-PCR kit. A second multiplex PCR round built the libraries, followed by size selection and purification. Paired-end sequencing of the libraries was performed with 100 bp reads on an Illumina HiSeq2000. Turning to the authors' computational methods: SOAPnuke was used to process the raw data, throwing out any read that contained adapters or uncalled bases, had a mean Phred below 15, or lacked an exact constant-primer or identifier match. COPE v1.2.5 was used to merge high-quality paired reads, and clonotypes were defined as unique nucleotide sequences. MiTCR v1.1 was used to align clonotypes to the IMGT TRBV, TRBD and TRBJ reference segments. Only V-J combinations with frequency above 0.0001, covering approximately 99% of repertoires, were analysed. A TCS score was defined as the ratio of F50 (clonal expansion) to E x V (chaos), with BLOSUM62-based TCRdist applied between CDR3 peptides within each V-J. Welch's t-statistics and random forest reduced around 520 V-J features to roughly 13, which were used in a naive Bayes classifier (R e1071). TCRdb applied fastp at Q25 and MiXCR to the public reads, then kept only in-frame beta chains. When rows share a CDR3 protein, they turn into one entry using the most common DNA and genes. The V and J calls shown here were made by TCRdb, not taken from the authors' results. This sample is represented by fewer than 650,000 distinct CDR3 sequences; approximately 15% of them were singletons. The leading ten clones occupy approximately 15% of the sample.

These data come from a study of T cells in Graves' hyperthyroidism and ophthalmopathy (dated by TCRdb to the late 2010s). For context, the study as a whole: Peripheral blood samples were taken at the time of initial diagnosis, prior to any treatment. An independent validation cohort of about 19 hyperthyroidism patients and 15 or so patients who later progressed to ophthalmopathy tested prospective prediction of ophthalmopathy. The paper reports TCR Vbeta CDR3 sequencing of over 120 peripheral blood samples: 40 or so ophthalmopathy, about 75 hyperthyroidism and approximately 17 progressor patients. The 95 to 100 discovery patients were randomly divided into training and test sets at a 7:3 ratio. After sampling, hyperthyroidism patients received methimazole starting at 30 mg daily, and ophthalmopathy patients received high-dose intravenous methylprednisolone. TCR V-J signatures able to tell the groups apart were searched for in a discovery cohort of some 100 patients, of whom about 40 had Graves' ophthalmopathy and 57 had stable Graves' hyperthyroidism. In addition, the study compared T-cell repertoires in thyroid tissue and in blood from six Graves' hyperthyroidism patients.

Points the paper makes about the study in general: In validation, progression to ophthalmopathy was predicted by the model with about 70% sensitivity and nearly 75% specificity, a median of approximately 6.5 months before onset. In cross-validation, a model built on a 13 V-J signature told ophthalmopathy apart from stable hyperthyroidism with under 90% sensitivity and about 81% specificity, and in testing the same model reached 80%/75%. No statistical method was used to fix the sample size in advance, and group allocation was not hidden from the investigators. Most expanded thyroid clonotypes (frequency above 0.001) were also detected in blood, a finding suggesting that blood repertoires may reflect thyroid immune responses.

Input material: blood. The receptor comes from a woman in her 40s with Graves' hyperthyroidism. The sequence is built from TRBV19 and TRBJ1-5; the D region possibly corresponds to TRBD1 (6 bases align). CDR3 reads: CATGGQGSNQPQHF. The DNA is TGTGCCACTGGGGGGCAGGGGAGCAATCAGCCCCAGCATTTT.